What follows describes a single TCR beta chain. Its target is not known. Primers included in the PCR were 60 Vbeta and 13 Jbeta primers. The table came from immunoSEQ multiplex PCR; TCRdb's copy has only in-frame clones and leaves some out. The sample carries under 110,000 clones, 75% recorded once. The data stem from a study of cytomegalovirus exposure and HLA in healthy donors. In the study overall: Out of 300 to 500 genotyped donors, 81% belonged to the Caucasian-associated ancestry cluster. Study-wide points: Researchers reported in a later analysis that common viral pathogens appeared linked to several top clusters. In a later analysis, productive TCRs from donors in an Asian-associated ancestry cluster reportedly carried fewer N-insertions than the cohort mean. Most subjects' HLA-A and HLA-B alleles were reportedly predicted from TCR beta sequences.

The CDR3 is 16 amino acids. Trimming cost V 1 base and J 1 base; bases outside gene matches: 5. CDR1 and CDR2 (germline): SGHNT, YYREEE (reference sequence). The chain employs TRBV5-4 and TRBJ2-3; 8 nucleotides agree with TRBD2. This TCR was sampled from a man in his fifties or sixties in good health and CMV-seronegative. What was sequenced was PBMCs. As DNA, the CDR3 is TGTGCCAGCAGCTTGTCTGGTAGCGGGGGCACAGATACGCAGTATTTT. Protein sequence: CASSLSGSGGTDTQYF. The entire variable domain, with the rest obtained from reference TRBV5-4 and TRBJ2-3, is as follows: ETGVTQSPTHLIKTRGQQVTLRCSSQSGHNTVSWYQQALGQGPQFIFQYYREEENGRGNFPPRFSGLQFPNYSSELNVNALELDDSALYLCASSLSGSGGTDTQYFGPGTRLTVL.